The next 22 T cell receptor beta chains were all read from a single sample in a study of shared clonotypes between healthy human individuals. The method was immunoSEQ multiplex PCR; TCRdb's version includes in-frame clones alone and lacks a portion of them. The profile shows roughly 1 million clones, about four fifths of them singletons. Material: memory CD4+ T cells from PBMCs. Described subset: CD45RA-negative fraction. These TCRs come from a man between 18 and 29 years old in good health. Some clones in this sample may be carry-over from other donors' samples.

This clone was observed a single time. The rearrangement joins TRBV7-6 to TRBJ2-7; 15 nucleotides agree with TRBD2. The V gene end was trimmed by 5 bases and the J gene end by 3 bases; junction bases not matched to a gene: 8. The germline CDR1 and CDR2 sequences are SGHVS and FNYEAQ. This CDR3 is 17 amino acids long. The CDR3 loop is CASSPGLAGGRLYEQYF. DNA for the CDR3: TGTGCCAGCAGCCCTGGACTAGCGGGAGGGCGGCTCTACGAGCAGTACTTC.

Only one count was recorded for this clone. The DNA is left out, because the CDR3 cannot be placed on it with certainty; the CDR3 is given as TCRdb lists it. The rearrangement links TRBV7-2 to TRBJ1-1. A total of 13 residues make up the CDR3, ends included. Germline V gene sequence: CDR1 SGHTA, CDR2 FQGNSA. CDR3 in amino acids: CASSSSVGTEAFF.

This clone was observed once. The V gene is TRBV11-1, the J gene TRBJ1-1, with D tentatively TRBD1 (5 bases). The CDR3 is made up of 15 amino acids. CDR1 is SGHAT, CDR2 FQDESV, per germline (reference sequence). The V gene lost 3 bases and the J gene lost 11 bases, with 22 bases spanning the gap. CDR3 residues: CASSFDFGQGRRAFF. The CDR3 DNA reads as TGTGCCAGCAGCTTCGACTTCGGGCAGGGCCGGCGGGCTTTCTTT. The full variable domain, its missing parts supplied by reference TRBV11-1 and TRBJ1-1, is EAEVAQSPRYKITEKSQAVAFWCDPISGHATLYWYRQILGQGPELLVQFQDESVVDDSQLPKDRFSAERLKGVDSTLKIQPAELGDSAMYLCASSFDFGQGRRAFFGQGTRLTVV.

V usage is TRBV11-2 and J usage is TRBJ2-5; 10 nucleotides line up with TRBD2. Germline values: CDR1 SGHAT, CDR2 FQNNGV. This CDR3 comprises 15 residues. V lost 7 bases, J lost 2 bases, and 7 bases stayed unmatched. As DNA, the CDR3 is TGTGCCAGCAACTTTAGAGCGGGGGGGCAAGAGACCCAGTACTTC. The encoded protein is CASNFRAGGQETQYF. Complete variable domain (other parts from reference TRBV11-2 and TRBJ2-5): EAGVAQSPRYKIIEKRQSVAFWCNPISGHATLYWYQQILGQGPKLLIQFQNNGVVDDSQLPKDRFSAERLKGVDSTLKIQPAKLEDSAVYLCASNFRAGGQETQYFGPGTRLLVL.

The V gene is TRBV18, the J gene TRBJ1-3; TRBD1 aligns across 9 bases. The CDR3 is 14 amino acids. Germline lookup yields CDR1 KGHSH and CDR2 LQKENI. V trimming: 6 bases; J trimming: 3 bases; junction bases outside the gene matches: 3. In DNA form, the CDR3 reads TGTGCCAGCTCGGGACAGGGAAGTGGAAACACCATATATTTT. Translating it yields CASSGQGSGNTIYF.

V and J are TRBV13 and TRBJ1-3; unclear D gene. CDR1 is PRHDT and CDR2 is FYEKMQ in the germline V gene (reference sequence). V was pared by 8 bases and J by 4 bases, with 18 bases between. There are 15 residues in the CDR3. The CDR3 here is CASVRTPRSGNTIYF. The CDR3 DNA sequence: TGTGCCAGCGTGAGGACCCCAAGATCGGGAAACACCATATATTTT. Full variable domain (remainder filled in from reference TRBV13 and TRBJ1-3): AAGVIQSPRHLIKEKRETATLKCYPIPRHDTVYWYQQGPGQDPQFLISFYEKMQSDKGSIPDRFSAQQFSDYHSELNMSSLELGDSALYFCASVRTPRSGNTIYFGEGSWLTVV.

The CDR3 bases are TGTGCCAGCAGCCCGCCGACAGGGTCCGGAAACACCATATATTTT. It encodes CASSPPTGSGNTIYF. The rearrangement uses TRBV9 and TRBJ1-3; 7 nucleotides align to TRBD1. The CDR3 length is 15 residues. Trimming took 4 bases from V and 4 from J; bases not matched to a gene: 8. Germline CDR1 SGDLS, CDR2 YYNGEE.

The gene calls are TRBV10-3 and TRBJ2-7, with TRBD1 matching over 9 bases. The J segment lost 5 bases and the V segment lost 6 bases, leaving 5 bases of the junction unmatched. This CDR3 contains 13 residues. Germline CDR1 ENHRY, CDR2 SYGVKD. The CDR3 is CAIRGTGRDEQYF. The CDR3 region has the DNA TGTGCCATCAGGGGGACAGGGCGTGACGAGCAGTACTTC.

V is TRBV30 and J is TRBJ2-5; 8 bases match TRBD2. V trimming: 2 bases; J trimming: 5 bases; junction bases outside the gene matches: 10. This CDR3 comprises 15 residues. Per germline, CDR1 GTSNPN and CDR2 SVGIG (reference sequence). CDR3 sequence: CAWSSFRRGVETQYF. The CDR3 DNA reads TGTGCCTGGAGTTCATTTCGGCGGGGGGTCGAGACCCAGTACTTC.

The chain uses TRBV7-2 and TRBJ2-7, with 10 nucleotides matching TRBD2. The CDR3 runs to 14 residues. V lost 5 bases to trimming and J lost 6 bases; unmatched junction nucleotides: 7. Germline-derived CDR1 and CDR2 are SGHTA and FQGNSA. CDR3 sequence (DNA): TGTGCCAGCAGCACGAGACTAGCGGGTCCCGAGCAGTACTTC. It is translated as CASSTRLAGPEQYF.

The J gene is TRBJ2-1, the V gene TRBV19, with TRBD1 matching 9 bases. V lost 5 bases to trimming and J lost 8 bases; unmatched junction nucleotides: 10. There are 15 residues in the CDR3. Germline V gene lookup returns CDR1 LNHDA and CDR2 SQIVND (reference sequence). The CDR3 nucleotides read TGTGCCAGTAGTCGGAGCGGGGACAGGGCCCATGAGCAGTTCTTC. Residues: CASSRSGDRAHEQFF.

The chain is built from TRBV11-2 and TRBJ2-3; 11 nucleotides line up with TRBD2. Looked up from germline, CDR1 is SGHAT and CDR2 is FQNNGV. The trim removed 4 bases at V and 3 bases at J, leaving 3 bases unmatched. This CDR3 contains 15 residues. The CDR3 nucleotides read TGTGCCAGCAGCTCCTGGACTAGCGGGACAGATACGCAGTATTTT. Amino acids: CASSSWTSGTDTQYF.

The chain employs TRBV7-2 and TRBJ2-5, with 10 nucleotides matching TRBD2. The CDR3 loop spans 17 amino acids. The germline gives CDR1 SGHTA, CDR2 FQGNSA. V lost 0 bases to trimming and J lost 2 bases; unmatched junction nucleotides: 6. In DNA, the CDR3 is TGTGCCAGCAGCTTAGCTTCTAGCGGGAGCCCGCAAGAGACCCAGTACTTC. This encodes CASSLASSGSPQETQYF.

The genes are TRBV7-2 and TRBJ1-2; D is ambiguous. V lost 1 base to trimming and J lost 6 bases, with 15 bases between them. This CDR3 has 15 amino acids. Germline V lookup: CDR1 SGHTA, CDR2 FQGNSA. The CDR3 DNA is TGTGCCAGCAGCTTAGTGACGACGGTACCTAATGGCTACACCTTC. As protein: CASSLVTTVPNGYTF. The whole variable domain, filled in from reference TRBV7-2 and TRBJ1-2, reads GAGVSQSPSNKVTEKGKDVELRCDPISGHTALYWYRQSLGQGLEFLIYFQGNSAPDKSGLPSDRFSAERTGGSVSTLTIQRTQQEDSAVYLCASSLVTTVPNGYTFGSGTRLTVV.

The chain couples TRBV5-6 to TRBJ2-1, with D tentatively TRBD2 (7 bases). Germline CDR1 SGHDT, CDR2 YYEEEE. Deletions cut 4 bases from V and 4 bases from J, with 18 bases between. The CDR3 runs to 16 residues. The CDR3 coding sequence is TGTGCCAGCAGCAGGGGGTTAAGGGAGGGATACAATGAGCAGTTCTTC. Its protein is CASSRGLREGYNEQFF. The entire variable domain, with the rest obtained from reference TRBV5-6 and TRBJ2-1, is as follows: DAGVTQSPTHLIKTRGQQVTLRCSPKSGHDTVSWYQQALGQGPQFIFQYYEEEERQRGNFPDRFSGHQFPNYSSELNVNALLLGDSALYLCASSRGLREGYNEQFFGPGTRLTVL.

The rearrangement joins TRBV4-2 to TRBJ2-1; perhaps D is TRBD1 or TRBD2 (6 bases each). The CDR3 spans 14 residues. Germline V gene lookup returns CDR1 LGHNA and CDR2 YNFKEQ. V was shortened by 6 bases and J by 5 bases, with 14 bases between the two germline ends. CDR3 sequence reads: CASREGGTDNEQFF. Written as DNA, the CDR3 is TGTGCCAGCAGGGAAGGGGGGACGGACAATGAGCAGTTCTTC.

The chain uses TRBV18 and TRBJ1-4; perhaps TRBD1 as D (6 bases). The CDR3 loop spans 16 amino acids. V lost 0 bases, J lost 8 bases, and 16 bases lay in between. CDR1 is KGHSH, CDR2 LQKENI, per germline. CDR3 nucleotide sequence: TGTGCCAGCTCACCACCTTCCGCAGGGGAGAGGGAAAAACTGTTTTTT. Translating gives CASSPPSAGEREKLFF.

V usage is TRBV5-4 and J usage is TRBJ2-1; TRBD1 is a possible D gene (6 bases). Germline values: CDR1 SGHNT, CDR2 YYREEE (reference sequence). The CDR3 loop spans 16 amino acids. Trimming pared 3 bases from V and 0 bases from J, leaving 13 bases between. The CDR3 here is CASSSQQGSSYNEQFF. The DNA for the CDR3 is TGTGCCAGCAGCTCCCAACAGGGCAGCTCCTACAATGAGCAGTTCTTC.

A remark on this clone: A read error may be the cause here, since a much bigger clone is one base away. In DNA, the CDR3 is TGTGCCAGCAGCTTGGGGGGACCCTCGTACGAGCAGTACTTC. Translated, it gives CASSLGGPSYEQYF. J is TRBJ2-7 and V is TRBV5-4; D tentatively reads TRBD1 or TRBD2 (5 bases each). Trimming took 0 bases from V and 4 from J, leaving 11 bases between them. Per germline, CDR1 SGHNT and CDR2 YYREEE (reference sequence). The CDR3 is made up of 14 amino acids. Together with reference TRBV5-4 and TRBJ2-7, the CDR3 gives the full variable domain: ETGVTQSPTHLIKTRGQQVTLRCSSQSGHNTVSWYQQALGQGPQFIFQYYREEENGRGNFPPRFSGLQFPNYSSELNVNALELDDSALYLCASSLGGPSYEQYFGPGTRLTVT.

This clone came up once. The V call is TRBV29-1, the J call TRBJ2-4; no reliable D call. The CDR3 runs to 13 residues. The V end was cut by 7 bases, the J end by 0 bases, with 10 bases between. Germline V gene data show CDR1 as SQVTM and CDR2 as ANQGSEA. The CDR3 nucleotides are TGCAGCGCCTACGGATTAGCCAAAAACATTCAGTACTTC. Amino acid sequence: CSAYGLAKNIQYF.

This chain joins TRBV5-1 and TRBJ1-2; D remains ambiguous. With 0 bases removed from V and 7 bases from J, the gap between germline ends came to 10 bases. The germline V gene has CDR1 SGHRS and CDR2 YFSETQ. The CDR3 totals 13 residues. The CDR3 is CASSLGVPGGYTF. DNA for the CDR3: TGCGCCAGCAGCTTGGGCGTCCCAGGTGGCTACACCTTC.

The chain employs TRBV7-9 and TRBJ1-5, with D maybe TRBD1 (5 bases). The germline gives CDR1 SEHNR, CDR2 FQNEAQ (reference sequence). The germline V and J ends were trimmed by 5 bases and 2 bases, with 10 bases remaining between them. This CDR3 has 14 amino acids. CDR3 sequence reads: CASSRQGGNQPQHF. Here the CDR3 DNA reads TGTGCCAGCAGCCGCCAGGGTGGCAATCAGCCCCAGCATTTT.